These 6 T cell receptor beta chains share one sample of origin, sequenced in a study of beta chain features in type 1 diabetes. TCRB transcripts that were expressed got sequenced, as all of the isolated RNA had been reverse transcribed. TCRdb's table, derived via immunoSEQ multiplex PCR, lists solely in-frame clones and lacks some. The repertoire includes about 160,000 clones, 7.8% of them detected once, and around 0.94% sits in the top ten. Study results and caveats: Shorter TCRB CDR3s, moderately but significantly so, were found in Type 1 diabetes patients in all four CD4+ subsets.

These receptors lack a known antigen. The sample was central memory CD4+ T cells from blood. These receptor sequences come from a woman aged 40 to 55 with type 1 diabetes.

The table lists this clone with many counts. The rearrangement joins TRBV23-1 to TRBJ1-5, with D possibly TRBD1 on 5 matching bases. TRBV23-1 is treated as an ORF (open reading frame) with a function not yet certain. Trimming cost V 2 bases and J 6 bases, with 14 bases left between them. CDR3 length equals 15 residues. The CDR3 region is CASSQEQGLGQPQHF. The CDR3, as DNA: TGCGCCAGCAGTCAAGAGCAGGGCCTGGGTCAGCCCCAGCATTTT.

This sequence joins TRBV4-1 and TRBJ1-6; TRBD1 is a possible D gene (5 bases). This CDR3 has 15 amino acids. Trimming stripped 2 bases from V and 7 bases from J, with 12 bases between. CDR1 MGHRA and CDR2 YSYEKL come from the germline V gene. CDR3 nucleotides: TGCGCCAGCAGCCAAAGCGGGACCAGGAATTCACCCCTCCACTTT. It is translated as CASSQSGTRNSPLHF.

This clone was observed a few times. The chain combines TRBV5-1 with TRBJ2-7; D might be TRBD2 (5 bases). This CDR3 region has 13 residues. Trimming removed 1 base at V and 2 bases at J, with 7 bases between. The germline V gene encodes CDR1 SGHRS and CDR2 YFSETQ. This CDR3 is CASSLYGAYEQYF. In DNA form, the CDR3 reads TGCGCCAGCAGCTTGTACGGGGCCTACGAGCAGTACTTC. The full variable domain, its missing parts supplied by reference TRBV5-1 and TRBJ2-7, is KAGVTQTPRYLIKTRGQQVTLSCSPISGHRSVSWYQQTPGQGLQFLFEYFSETQRNKGNFPGRFSGRQFSNSRSEMNVSTLELGDSALYLCASSLYGAYEQYFGPGTRLTVT.

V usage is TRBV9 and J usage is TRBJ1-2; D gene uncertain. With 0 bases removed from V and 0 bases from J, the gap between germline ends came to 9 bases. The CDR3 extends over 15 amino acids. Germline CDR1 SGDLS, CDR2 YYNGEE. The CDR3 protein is CASSVVAAPNYGYTF. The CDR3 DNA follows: TGTGCCAGCAGCGTAGTTGCCGCGCCTAACTATGGCTACACCTTC.

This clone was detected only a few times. The CDR3 sequence is CASSLNQGNQPQHF. The CDR3 region has the DNA TGTGCCAGCAGCCTCAATCAGGGCAATCAGCCCCAGCATTTT. This chain uses TRBV7-2 with TRBJ1-5, with D unclear. The CDR3 consists of 14 residues. Trimming shortened V by 5 bases and J by 2 bases, and 10 bases separated the two germline ends. The germline V gene has CDR1 SGHTA and CDR2 FQGNSA.

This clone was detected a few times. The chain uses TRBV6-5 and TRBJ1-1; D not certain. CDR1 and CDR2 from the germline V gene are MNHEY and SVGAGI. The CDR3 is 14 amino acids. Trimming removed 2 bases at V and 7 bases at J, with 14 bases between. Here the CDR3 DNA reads TGTGCCAGCAGTTACCAGCAGGACGGACTTGAAGCTTTCTTT. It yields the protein CASSYQQDGLEAFF.